The 2 T cell receptor beta chains below were found in one sample sequenced in a study of cytomegalovirus exposure and HLA in healthy donors. In the PCR, 60 Vbeta and 13 Jbeta primers were used. Clones were read by immunoSEQ multiplex PCR, and TCRdb kept only the in-frame ones, dropping some. The data show some 85,000 clones, roughly 80% seen once. Input material: PBMCs. Receptors were obtained from a male donor in good health and CMV-seronegative.

V gene TRBV27 combines with J gene TRBJ2-5; 13 bases line up with TRBD2. The junction had 7 bases not matched to a gene; V was cut back by 2 bases and J by 7 bases. Germline loops: CDR1 MNHEY, CDR2 SMNVEV (reference sequence). The CDR3 runs 16 residues. CDR3 DNA sequence: TGTGCCAGCAGTTTAACCGGGACTAGCGGGAAGGGGACCCAGTACTTC. This gives the protein CASSLTGTSGKGTQYF.

The chain combines TRBV29-1 with TRBJ2-1; 11 bases agree with TRBD1. Germline V gene sequence: CDR1 SQVTM, CDR2 ANQGSEA. After removal of 7 bases from V and 4 bases from J, the junction contained 9 bases not matched to a gene. CDR3 length: 15 residues. CDR3 nucleotides: TGCAGCGCGGCGAGGGGGACAGGGGGGTACAATGAGCAGTTCTTC. This gives the protein CSAARGTGGYNEQFF.